This TCR beta chain was sequenced in a study of blood T cell repertoires in COVID-19. Study-wide context: The United States, Italy and Spain provided the acute and convalescent COVID-19 samples. Nucleic acid was either cDNA or gDNA, and it came from T cells, B-cell-depleted T cells, or PBMCs.

In the study's own analysis: The assay estimated nucleated cells by amplifying reference gene primers. Libraries were prepared by immunoSEQ multiplex PCR; TCRdb keeps only in-frame clonotypes and omits some of them. V and J calls and clone size are copied from that table; D and trimming were computed from the DNA. The table shows approximately 150,000 clones, with around 90% occurring only once. V dropped 2 bases and J dropped 15 bases, with 17 bases sitting between them. Germline CDR1 is SGHTA and CDR2 is FQGNSA. The CDR3 has 13 residues. The receptor was derived from a human donor in a cohort sampled during active COVID-19. This chain joins TRBV7-2 and TRBJ1-5; no firm D call. The sample consisted of peripheral blood. CDR3 nucleotide sequence: TGTGCCAGCAGCTTATTCGCAACCCAATCGCGGCATTTT. Translating it yields CASSLFATQSRHF.